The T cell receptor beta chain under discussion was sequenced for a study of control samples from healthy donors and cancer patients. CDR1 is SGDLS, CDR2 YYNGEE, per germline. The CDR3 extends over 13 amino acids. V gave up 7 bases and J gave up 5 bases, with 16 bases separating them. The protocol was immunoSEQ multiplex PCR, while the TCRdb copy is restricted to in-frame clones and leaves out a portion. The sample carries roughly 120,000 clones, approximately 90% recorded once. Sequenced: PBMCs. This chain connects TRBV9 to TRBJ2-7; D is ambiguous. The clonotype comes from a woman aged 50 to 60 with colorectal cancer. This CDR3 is CASGRPAEDEQYF. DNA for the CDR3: TGTGCCAGCGGACGGCCGGCCGAAGACGAGCAGTACTTC.